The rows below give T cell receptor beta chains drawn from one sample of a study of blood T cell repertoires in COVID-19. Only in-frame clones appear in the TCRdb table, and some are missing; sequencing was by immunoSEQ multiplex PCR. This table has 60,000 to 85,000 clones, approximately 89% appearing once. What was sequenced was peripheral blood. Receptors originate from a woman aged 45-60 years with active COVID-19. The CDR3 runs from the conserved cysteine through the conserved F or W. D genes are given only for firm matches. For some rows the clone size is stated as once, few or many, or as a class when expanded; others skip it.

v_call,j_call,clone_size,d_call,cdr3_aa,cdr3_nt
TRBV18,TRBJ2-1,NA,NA,CASSPSIGASYNEQFF,TGTGCCAGCTCACCATCCATCGGAGCCTCCTACAATGAGCAGTTCTTC
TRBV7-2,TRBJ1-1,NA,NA,CASSIGPNTEAFF,TGTGCCAGCAGCATAGGGCCGAACACTGAAGCTTTCTTT
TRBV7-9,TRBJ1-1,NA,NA,CASSLAGGNMNTEAFF,TGTGCCAGCAGCTTAGCGGGAGGGAACATGAACACTGAAGCTTTCTTT
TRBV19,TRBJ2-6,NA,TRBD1,CASSIRTGSGANVLTF,TGTGCCAGTAGTATAAGGACAGGGTCTGGGGCCAACGTCCTGACTTTC
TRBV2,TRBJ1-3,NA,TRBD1,CASSADRGRGNTIYF,TGTGCCAGCAGTGCGGACAGGGGGAGAGGAAACACCATATATTTT
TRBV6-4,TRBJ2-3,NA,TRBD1,CASSPKRGGSDTQYF,TGTGCCAGCAGTCCCAAGCGAGGGGGCTCGGATACGCAGTATTTT
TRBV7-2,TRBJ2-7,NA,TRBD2,CASSIGLAGGREQYF,TGTGCCAGCAGCATAGGACTAGCGGGAGGGCGCGAGCAGTACTTC
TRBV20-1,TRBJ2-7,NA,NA,CSASGATGFWEQYF,TGCAGTGCTAGTGGTGCGACAGGTTTCTGGGAGCAGTACTTC
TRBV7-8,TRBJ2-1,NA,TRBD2,CASSLRASGSNEQFF,TGTGCCAGCAGCTTACGTGCTAGCGGGAGTAATGAGCAGTTCTTC
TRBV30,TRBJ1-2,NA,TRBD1,CAWARDRGDGYTF,TGTGCCTGGGCCCGGGACAGGGGAGATGGCTACACCTTC
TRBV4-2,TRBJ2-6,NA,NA,CASSQEGTGLGSGANVLTF,TGTGCCAGCAGCCAAGAAGGTACAGGGCTGGGCTCCGGGGCCAACGTCCTGACTTTC
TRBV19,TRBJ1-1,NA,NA,CASSIISGFEAFF,TGTGCCAGTAGTATTATCTCGGGGTTTGAAGCTTTCTTT
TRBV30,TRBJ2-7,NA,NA,CAWSRRDYEQYF,TGTGCCTGGAGTCGCCGGGACTACGAGCAGTACTTC
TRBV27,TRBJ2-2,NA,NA,CASSPNTGGELFF,TGTGCCAGCAGCCCCAATACGGGCGGGGAGCTGTTTTTT
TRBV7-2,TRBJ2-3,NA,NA,CASSATGRDTQYF,TGTGCCAGCAGCGCCACTGGGAGAGATACGCAGTATTTT
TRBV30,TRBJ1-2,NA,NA,CAWTSGAGGYTF,TGTGCCTGGACATCAGGGGCAGGAGGCTACACCTTC
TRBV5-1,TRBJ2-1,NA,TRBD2,CASSLLAGKGNEQFF,TGCGCCAGCAGCTTACTAGCGGGAAAGGGGAATGAGCAGTTCTTC
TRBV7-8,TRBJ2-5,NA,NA,CASSTLLSNVQTQYF,TGTGCCAGCAGCACCTTACTATCGAACGTGCAGACCCAGTACTTC
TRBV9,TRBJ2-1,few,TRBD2,CASSSLTSVNYNEQFF,TGTGCCAGCAGCTCCTTGACTAGCGTCAACTACAATGAGCAGTTCTTC
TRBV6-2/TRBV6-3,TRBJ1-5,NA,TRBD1,CASSRDRDGQRIGSNQPQHF,TGTGCCAGCAGTCGGGACAGGGATGGACAGAGAATCGGAAGCAATCAGCCCCAGCATTTT
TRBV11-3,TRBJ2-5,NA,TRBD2,CASSLGPSGQETQYF,TGTGCCAGCAGCTTAGGCCCTAGCGGACAAGAGACCCAGTACTTC
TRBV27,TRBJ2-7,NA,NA,CASSASPVSYEQYF,TGTGCCAGCAGTGCCTCTCCGGTCTCCTACGAGCAGTACTTC
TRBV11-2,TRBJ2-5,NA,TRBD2,CASSQGLGGWTQYF,TGTGCCAGCAGCCAGGGACTAGGGGGGTGGACCCAGTACTTC
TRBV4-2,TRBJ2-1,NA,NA,CASSQVSGTDNEQFF,TGTGCCAGCAGCCAAGTTTCGGGTACCGACAATGAGCAGTTCTTC
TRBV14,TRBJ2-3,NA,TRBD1,CASSLTQGADTQYF,TGTGCCAGCAGCCTAACCCAGGGGGCAGATACGCAGTATTTT
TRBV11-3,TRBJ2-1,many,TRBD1,CASSETGGNGIGNEQFF,TGTGCCAGCAGCGAAACAGGGGGAAATGGAATCGGCAATGAGCAGTTCTTC
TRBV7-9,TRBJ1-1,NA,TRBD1,CASSATGVGTEAFF,TGTGCCAGCAGCGCGACAGGGGTTGGAACTGAAGCTTTCTTT
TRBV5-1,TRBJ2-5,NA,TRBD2,CASSLAASGLVGETQYF,TGCGCCAGCAGCTTGGCTGCTAGCGGCCTGGTGGGTGAGACCCAGTACTTC